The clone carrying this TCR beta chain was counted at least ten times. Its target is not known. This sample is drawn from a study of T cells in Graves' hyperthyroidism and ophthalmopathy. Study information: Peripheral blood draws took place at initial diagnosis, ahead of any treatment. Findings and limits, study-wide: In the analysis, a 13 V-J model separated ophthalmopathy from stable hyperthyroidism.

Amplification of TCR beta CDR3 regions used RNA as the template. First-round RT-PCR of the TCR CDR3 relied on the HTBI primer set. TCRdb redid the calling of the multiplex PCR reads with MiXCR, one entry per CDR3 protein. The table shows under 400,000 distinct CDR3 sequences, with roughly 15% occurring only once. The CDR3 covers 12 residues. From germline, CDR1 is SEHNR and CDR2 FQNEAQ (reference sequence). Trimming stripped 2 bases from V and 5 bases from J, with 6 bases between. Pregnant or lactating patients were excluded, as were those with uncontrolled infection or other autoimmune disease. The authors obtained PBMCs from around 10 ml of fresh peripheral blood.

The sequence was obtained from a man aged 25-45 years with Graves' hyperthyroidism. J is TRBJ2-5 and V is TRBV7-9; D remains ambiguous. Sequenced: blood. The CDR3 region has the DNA TGTGCCAGCAGCTTAAGGTCCGAGACCCAGTACTTC. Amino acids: CASSLRSETQYF. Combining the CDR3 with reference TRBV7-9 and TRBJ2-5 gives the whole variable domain DTGVSQNPRHKITKRGQNVTFRCDPISEHNRLYWYRQTLGQGPEFLTYFQNEAQLEKSRLLSDRFSAERPKGSFSTLEIQRTEQGDSAMYLCASSLRSETQYFGPGTRLLVL.